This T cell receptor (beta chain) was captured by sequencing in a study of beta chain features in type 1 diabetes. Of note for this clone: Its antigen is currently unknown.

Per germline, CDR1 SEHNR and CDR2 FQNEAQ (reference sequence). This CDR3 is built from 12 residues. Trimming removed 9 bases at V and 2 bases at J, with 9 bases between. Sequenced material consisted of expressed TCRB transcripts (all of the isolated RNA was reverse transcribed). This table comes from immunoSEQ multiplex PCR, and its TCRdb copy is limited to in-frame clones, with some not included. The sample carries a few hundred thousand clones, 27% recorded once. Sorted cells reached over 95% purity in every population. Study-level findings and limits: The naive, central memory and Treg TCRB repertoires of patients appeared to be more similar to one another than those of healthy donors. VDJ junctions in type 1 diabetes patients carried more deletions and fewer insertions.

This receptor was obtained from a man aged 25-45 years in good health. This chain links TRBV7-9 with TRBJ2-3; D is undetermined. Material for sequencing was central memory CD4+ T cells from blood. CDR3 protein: CASSWDTDTQYF. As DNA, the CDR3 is TGTGCCAGTTCGTGGGACACAGATACGCAGTATTTT.